The 7 T cell receptor beta chains given below trace back to one sample, sequenced in a study of blood T cell repertoires in COVID-19. Libraries were prepared by immunoSEQ multiplex PCR; TCRdb keeps only in-frame clonotypes and omits some of them. The data hold around 140,000 clones, with 85% to 90% observed a single time. The sample taken for sequencing was peripheral blood. Receptors were obtained from an older man with active COVID-19.

The J gene is TRBJ2-7, the V gene TRBV4-1; 11 bases agree with TRBD2. V shed 4 bases and J 3 bases; nucleotides not matched to a gene: 23. Germline V gives CDR1 MGHRA, CDR2 YSYEKL. This CDR3 region has 21 residues. CDR3 DNA sequence: TGCGCCAGCAGCCTCCCGGACAGGGCTACTAGCGGGAGCTACCCCGTCTACGAGCAGTACTTC. Translation: CASSLPDRATSGSYPVYEQYF.

V and J are TRBV19 and TRBJ2-3; D might be TRBD2 (6 bases). The CDR3 runs to 16 residues. V gave up 5 bases and J gave up 2 bases, with 17 bases separating them. The germline V gene encodes CDR1 LNHDA and CDR2 SQIVND (reference sequence). CDR3 in amino acids: CASSPGGTPFTDTQYF. The CDR3 nucleotides are TGTGCCAGTAGTCCCGGCGGGACTCCCTTCACAGATACGCAGTATTTT.

CDR3 nucleotide sequence: TGTGCCAGCAGTAGTCTCGCGGGAGTGTACGAGCAGTACTTC. Protein product: CASSSLAGVYEQYF. V gene TRBV6-5 combines with J gene TRBJ2-7, with 7 bases lining up with TRBD2. CDR1 is MNHEY and CDR2 is SVGAGI in the germline V gene. Trimming at V came to 5 bases and at J to 4 bases, leaving 8 bases not matched to a gene. The CDR3 is 14 residues long.

This clone has just one count. This chain links TRBV24-1 with TRBJ2-5, with TRBD1 matching 9 bases. The ends lost 3 bases at V and 5 bases at J; junction bases unmatched: 6. The CDR3 totals 15 residues. Germline values: CDR1 KGHDR, CDR2 SFDVKD. This chain's CDR3 is CATSDPTGGGETQYF. The DNA of the CDR3 is TGTGCCACCAGTGATCCCACAGGGGGCGGGGAGACCCAGTACTTC.

The chain joins TRBV11-2 to TRBJ2-1, with TRBD2 as a possible D gene (5 bases). V was shortened by 5 bases and J by 4 bases, with 12 bases between the two germline ends. The CDR3 has 14 amino acids. The germline CDR1 and CDR2 sequences are SGHAT and FQNNGV. This CDR3 is CASSPYTGYNEQFF. The CDR3 DNA reads TGTGCCAGCAGCCCATACACGGGGTACAATGAGCAGTTCTTC.

This sequence joins TRBV28 and TRBJ2-1; D gene uncertain. The V end was cut by 8 bases, the J end by 4 bases, with 21 bases between. Germline V gene sequence: CDR1 MDHEN, CDR2 SYDVKM. The CDR3 length is 16 residues. The CDR3, as DNA: TGTGCCAGCCTCTCCGGTGGCTCCAGGAAATACAATGAGCAGTTCTTC. This encodes CASLSGGSRKYNEQFF. Supplemented by reference TRBV28 and TRBJ2-1, the full variable domain reads DVKVTQSSRYLVKRTGEKVFLECVQDMDHENMFWYRQDPGLGLRLIYFSYDVKMKEKGDIPEGYSVSREKKERFSLILESASTNQTSMYLCASLSGGSRKYNEQFFGPGTRLTVL.

V is TRBV30 and J is TRBJ1-4, with D unresolved. Trimming pared 5 bases from V and 5 bases from J, leaving 9 bases between. The length of the CDR3 is 12 residues. The germline V gene encodes CDR1 GTSNPN and CDR2 SVGIG (reference sequence). CDR3 region: CAWSKPNEKLFF. As DNA, the CDR3 is TGTGCCTGGTCGAAGCCCAATGAAAAACTGTTTTTT. Combining the CDR3 with reference TRBV30 and TRBJ1-4 gives the whole variable domain SQTIHQWPATLVQPVGSPLSLECTVEGTSNPNLYWYRQAAGRGLQLLFYSVGIGQISSEVPQNLSASRPQDRQFILSSKKLLLSDSGFYLCAWSKPNEKLFFGSGTQLSVL.